The clone carrying this T cell receptor beta chain occurred many times. The antigen remains undetermined. Unique molecular identifiers were present in the TCR beta cDNA libraries. Yield was approximately 500,000 cDNA molecules from approximately 0.95 to 9.8 million T cells. MiXCR, run by TCRdb on the PCR reads, gives a single entry per CDR3 protein. The data show under 200,000 distinct CDR3 sequences, with over 25% seen just once and around 3.2% held by the top ten. The entry originates in a study of post-analysis software for immune sequencing data. Whole-study results and caveats: TRBV segments more frequent in patients than in controls numbered five and included TRBV5-6, TRBV5-1 and TRBV20-1.

This CDR3 is 17 amino acids long. Trimming took 4 bases from V and 6 from J, leaving 23 bases between them. CDR1 is SGHTA and CDR2 is FQGNSA in the germline V gene. The sequenced sample was blood. The source is a girl under 18 with multiple sclerosis. This chain joins TRBV7-2 and TRBJ2-3; D gene ambiguous. Here the CDR3 reads CASSSRSASRRHDTQYF. The CDR3 DNA reads as TGTGCCAGCAGCTCCAGGTCAGCGTCCCGCCGCCACGATACGCAGTATTTT.